This TCR beta chain stems from a study of cytomegalovirus exposure and HLA in healthy donors. Findings and limits, study-wide: Sequencing probably produced one cluster of sequence variants that were highly shared. Reports indicated that the classifier achieved high specificity and sensitivity in diagnosing cytomegalovirus status.

Trimming cost V 4 bases and J 8 bases; bases outside gene matches: 4. The CDR3 has 12 amino acids. Germline CDR1 LNHDA, CDR2 SQIVND (reference sequence). Notes on this clone: Its matching antigen is unknown.

Researchers ran the PCR with 60 Vbeta and 13 Jbeta primers. Measured with immunoSEQ multiplex PCR; TCRdb has only the in-frame clones, and not every one. Among about 100,000 clones listed, roughly two thirds were seen once. The sample was PBMCs. The clonotype originates from a middle-aged man in good health and CMV-seronegative. The J gene is TRBJ1-2, the V gene TRBV19, with 7 bases that match TRBD1. CDR3: CASSTQGWGYTF. For the CDR3, the DNA is TGTGCCAGTAGTACACAGGGGTGGGGCTACACCTTC.